The entry that follows covers one T cell receptor (beta chain) sequence. The data were obtained in a study of shared clonotypes between healthy human individuals. Looking at the study overall: Donors consisted of a couple of women and a few men between 18 and 49.

Measured with immunoSEQ multiplex PCR; TCRdb has only the in-frame clones, and not every one. There are about 2.4 million clones in the sample; roughly 93% occur only once, and 0.36% lies in the top ten. Looked up from germline, CDR1 is SGHTA and CDR2 is FQGNSA. This CDR3 is 15 amino acids long. V lost 1 base and J lost 5, with 15 bases in between. V is TRBV7-2 and J is TRBJ2-7; TRBD2 is a possible D gene (5 bases). The TCR originated in a man between 18 and 29 years old in good health. Some clones in this sample may be carry-over from other donors' samples. The sample consisted of naive CD4+ T cells from PBMCs. The subset: CD45RA+ positively selected. The CDR3 protein is CASSLGVTIGDEQYF. The CDR3 region has the DNA TGTGCCAGCAGCTTAGGCGTGACCATCGGGGACGAGCAGTACTTC.